These 15 T cell receptor beta chains were all obtained from the same sample, sequenced in a study of blood T cell repertoires in COVID-19. TCRdb keeps only in-frame clones here, not all; method: immunoSEQ multiplex PCR. The top ten clones hold 0.7% to 0.85% of a sample with 200,000 to 300,000 clones, roughly 87% of them seen once. The sequenced sample was peripheral blood. All receptors derive from a woman aged 25 to 39 with acute or convalescent COVID-19.

The chain joins TRBV19 to TRBJ1-5; 10 bases line up with TRBD1. Germline V CDR1 and CDR2: LNHDA, SQIVND (reference sequence). This CDR3 contains 15 residues. V was clipped by 0 bases and J by 11 bases; unmatched bases: 7. This chain's CDR3 is CASSIEGQGVTTQHF. The CDR3 DNA follows: TGTGCCAGTAGTATAGAAGGACAGGGGGTTACGACCCAGCATTTT. The whole variable domain, remainder taken from reference TRBV19 and TRBJ1-5, is DGGITQSPKYLFRKEGQNVTLSCEQNLNHDAMYWYRQDPGQGLRLIYYSQIVNDFQKGDIAEGYSVSREKKESFPLTVTSAQKNPTAFYLCASSIEGQGVTTQHFGDGTRLSIL.

This clone was seen more than once but under ten times. The J gene is TRBJ2-7, the V gene TRBV29-1, with 7 positions matching TRBD1. The V and J ends lost 4 bases and 2 bases, in that order; junction bases with no gene match: 2. Germline V gives CDR1 SQVTM, CDR2 ANQGSEA. The CDR3 is 12 residues long. The CDR3 spells CSVAGTAYEQYF. The CDR3 nucleotides are TGCAGCGTTGCCGGGACAGCCTACGAGCAGTACTTC.

The chain is built from TRBV19 and TRBJ2-6; TRBD1 might be the D (5 bases). Germline V gene sequence: CDR1 LNHDA, CDR2 SQIVND (reference sequence). The CDR3 has 16 residues. Trimming cost V 2 bases and J 0 bases, with 8 bases left between them. The CDR3 nucleotides are TGTGCCAGTAGTATAAGGGGCGGCTCTGGGGCCAACGTCCTGACTTTC. Translating gives CASSIRGGSGANVLTF.

This clone was seen a handful of times. The V call is TRBV7-2, the J call TRBJ2-1; D uncertain. CDR1 is SGHTA and CDR2 is FQGNSA in the germline V gene. The germline V and J ends were trimmed by 6 bases and 5 bases, with 11 bases remaining between them. The length of the CDR3 is 13 residues. The CDR3, as DNA: TGTGCCAGCAGTAGCACATGGGACAATGAGCAGTTCTTC. It specifies CASSSTWDNEQFF.

V usage is TRBV7-9 and J usage is TRBJ1-3, with D possibly matching TRBD1 (6 bases). Per the germline V gene, CDR1 is SEHNR and CDR2 is FQNEAQ (reference sequence). The CDR3 is 17 residues long. V was trimmed by 2 bases and J by 3 bases, leaving 17 bases between them. The CDR3 region is CASSLSEQGMDGNTIYF. The CDR3 DNA reads as TGTGCCAGCAGCTTATCTGAACAGGGCATGGATGGAAACACCATATATTTT.

This clone showed up just once. The CDR3 DNA is TGTGCCAGTAGTCGGGACAGCTCCTACGAGCAGTACTTC. Encoded protein: CASSRDSSYEQYF. This chain connects TRBV19 to TRBJ2-7; TRBD1 aligns across 7 bases. After removal of 5 bases from V and 0 bases from J, the junction contained 1 base not matched to a gene. CDR1 LNHDA and CDR2 SQIVND come from the germline V gene (reference sequence). CDR3 size: 13 residues.

The CDR3 here is CASSLEGRGGSPLHF. Written as DNA, the CDR3 is TGTGCCAGCAGCTTAGAGGGCAGGGGTGGCTCACCCCTCCACTTT. V and J are TRBV11-2 and TRBJ1-6, with TRBD1 as a possible D gene (6 bases). CDR3 length: 15 amino acids. V gave up 0 bases and J gave up 10 bases, with 13 bases separating them. Per germline, CDR1 SGHAT and CDR2 FQNNGV.

The J gene is TRBJ1-1, the V gene TRBV6-2 or TRBV6-3, with D uncertain. V was trimmed by 2 bases and J by 1 base, leaving 5 bases between them. Germline V gives CDR1 MNHEY, CDR2 SVGEGT. The CDR3 spans 13 residues. The CDR3 sequence: CASSYRRNTEAFF. The CDR3 DNA reads as TGTGCCAGCAGTTACAGGAGGAACACTGAAGCTTTCTTT.

There are a few counts of this clone. V gene TRBV30 combines with J gene TRBJ2-7, with D perhaps TRBD2 (5 bases). Germline V lookup: CDR1 GTSNPN, CDR2 SVGIG (reference sequence). Trimming cost V 3 bases and J 5 bases, with 11 bases left between them. The CDR3 loop spans 12 amino acids. In nucleotides, the CDR3 is TGTGCCTGGAGCCCTCGGGGAAACGAGCAGTACTTC. Protein: CAWSPRGNEQYF. Filled out from reference TRBV30 and TRBJ2-7, the complete variable domain reads SQTIHQWPATLVQPVGSPLSLECTVEGTSNPNLYWYRQAAGRGLQLLFYSVGIGQISSEVPQNLSASRPQDRQFILSSKKLLLSDSGFYLCAWSPRGNEQYFGPGTRLTVT.

The chain joins TRBV7-9 to TRBJ1-2; 8 bases map to TRBD1. Trimming removed 5 bases from V and 9 bases from J; junction bases left unmatched: 5. Germline assignment: CDR1 SEHNR and CDR2 FQNEAQ (reference sequence). The CDR3 loop spans 12 amino acids. The CDR3 sequence is CASSLQGERYTF. The CDR3 bases are TGTGCCAGCAGCCTACAGGGGGAGCGCTACACCTTC.

This clone was seen a few times. This sequence joins TRBV10-1 and TRBJ1-5, with 8 bases that match TRBD1. Trimming at V came to 2 bases and at J to 8 bases, leaving 5 bases not matched to a gene. This CDR3 spans 14 amino acids. The germline V gene has CDR1 WNHNN and CDR2 SYGVQD (reference sequence). CDR3 DNA sequence: TGCGCCAGCAGTGAGGGAACAGGGGGAGAGCCCCAGCATTTT. Its protein is CASSEGTGGEPQHF.

The chain is built from TRBV6-2 or TRBV6-3 and TRBJ2-1, with 9 bases matching TRBD2. Per germline, CDR1 MNHEY and CDR2 SVGEGT. J was trimmed by 5 bases and V by 5 bases; bases with no gene match: 10. This CDR3 has 16 amino acids. CDR3 sequence: CASSTRGRAIHNEQFF. For the CDR3, the DNA is TGTGCCAGCAGTACACGCGGGAGGGCCATCCACAATGAGCAGTTCTTC.

This CDR3 is CASSPRTSGRVEQFF. CDR3 coding DNA: TGTGCCAGCAGCCCCCGGACTAGCGGGAGGGTTGAGCAGTTCTTC. This chain joins TRBV11-3 and TRBJ2-1; 15 nucleotides line up with TRBD2. The CDR3 is 15 amino acids. The trim removed 5 bases at V and 9 bases at J, leaving 5 bases unmatched. Looked up from germline, CDR1 is SGHNT and CDR2 is YENEEA.

CDR3 loop: CATSSDREEGQPQHF. The CDR3 DNA sequence: TGTGCCACCAGCTCCGACAGGGAAGAGGGTCAGCCCCAGCATTTT. This chain joins TRBV15 and TRBJ1-5; 7 nucleotides line up with TRBD1. Germline lookup yields CDR1 LNHNV and CDR2 YYDKDF (reference sequence). The CDR3 loop spans 15 amino acids. Trimming cost V 5 bases and J 6 bases; bases outside gene matches: 10.

The rearrangement uses TRBV29-1 and TRBJ2-1; 10 positions agree with TRBD1. Trimming removed 2 bases from V and 8 bases from J; junction bases left unmatched: 6. Germline V lookup: CDR1 SQVTM, CDR2 ANQGSEA. The CDR3 spans 14 residues. This chain's CDR3 is CSVESGTGVHEQFF. DNA for the CDR3: TGCAGCGTTGAAAGCGGGACAGGGGTACATGAGCAGTTCTTC.